This is a list of T cell receptor beta chains from one sample in a study of CD8+CD57+ T cells in acquired aplastic anemia. TCRdb independently ran MiXCR on the reads; one entry per CDR3 protein. This sample yields approximately 150,000 distinct CDR3 sequences, of which 45% to 55% are seen a single time; around 1.1% belongs to the top ten. Material for sequencing was sorted CD4+, CD8+, or CD8+CD57+ T cells (not recorded which) from PBMCs. These receptors all stem from a human donor with aplastic anemia. The CDR3 runs from the conserved cysteine through the conserved F or W. A D gene is named only where the DNA matches it firmly. Part of the rows lack a size; the others show once, few, many or a class for expanded clones.

V gene	clone size	D gene	J gene	CDR3 protein	CDR3 DNA
TRBV2	many	-	TRBJ1-1	CASSEARGAEAFF	TGTGCCAGCAGTGAAGCGCGGGGTGCCGAAGCTTTCTTT
TRBV10-2	-	-	TRBJ1-1	CASSELPGRDTEAFF	TGCGCCAGCAGTGAGTTGCCGGGACGGGACACTGAAGCTTTCTTT
TRBV9	-	TRBD1	TRBJ1-2	CASTYGTGEGYTF	TGTGCCAGCACTTACGGGACAGGGGAGGGCTACACCTTC
TRBV5-4	-	TRBD1	TRBJ1-6	CASSLVQDRSPLHF	TGTGCCAGCAGCTTGGTGCAGGACAGGTCACCCCTCCACTTT
TRBV2	-	-	TRBJ2-1	CASSEIAAYNEQFF	TGTGCCAGCAGTGAAATAGCTGCCTACAATGAGCAGTTCTTC
TRBV19	-	-	TRBJ2-1	CASSVPRGMSYNERFF	TGTGCCAGTAGTGTCCCTCGGGGGATGAGCTACAATGAGCGGTTCTTT
TRBV19	-	-	TRBJ1-3	CASDAGVSGNTIYF	TGTGCCAGTGATGCAGGGGTCTCTGGAAACACCATATATTTT
TRBV10-3	many	-	TRBJ1-1	CAISAPPAGSATEAFF	TGTGCCATCAGTGCTCCCCCGGCTGGGTCAGCCACTGAAGCTTTCTTT
TRBV20-1	-	-	TRBJ2-1	CSAPRASAPYNEQFF	TGCAGTGCCCCAAGGGCTAGCGCTCCGTACAATGAGCAGTTCTTC
TRBV14	many	-	TRBJ2-3	CASSQDSGFSTDTQYF	TGTGCCAGCAGCCAAGATAGCGGTTTTAGCACAGATACGCAGTATTTT
TRBV9	few	-	TRBJ1-1	CASSDRDMNTEAFF	TGTGCCAGCAGCGATCGTGACATGAACACTGAAGCTTTCTTT
TRBV5-8	few	TRBD1	TRBJ2-3	CASSGAGGADTQYF	TGTGCCAGCAGCGGGGCAGGGGGCGCAGATACGCAGTATTTT
TRBV7-8	many	-	TRBJ1-1	CASSPGMNTEAFF	TGTGCCAGCAGCCCCGGCATGAACACTGAAGCTTTCTTT
TRBV20-1	once	TRBD2	TRBJ2-7	CSEGLAGSYEQYF	TGCAGTGAGGGGCTAGCGGGTTCCTACGAGCAGTACTTC
TRBV10-2	many	-	TRBJ2-1	CASSAEAPRGGEQFF	TGCGCCAGCAGCGCCGAGGCCCCCAGGGGCGGAGAGCAGTTCTTC
TRBV7-6	few	TRBD2	TRBJ2-7	CASSLRRGGSGNEQYF	TGTGCCAGCAGCTTAAGGCGGGGGGGCTCTGGCAACGAGCAGTACTTC
TRBV19	-	TRBD1	TRBJ2-1	CASSFRQGEQFF	TGTGCCAGTAGTTTCCGACAGGGTGAGCAGTTCTTC
TRBV2	-	-	TRBJ2-1	CASSEGYNEQFF	TGTGCCAGCAGTGAAGGGTACAATGAGCAGTTCTTC
TRBV10-3	-	TRBD1	TRBJ2-7	CATGGGTGGDEQYF	TGTGCCACAGGGGGAGGGACAGGGGGCGACGAGCAGTACTTC
TRBV6-1	few	TRBD1	TRBJ1-4	CASRKDRVGEKLFF	TGTGCCAGCAGAAAGGACAGGGTTGGAGAAAAACTGTTTTTT
TRBV7-2	-	-	TRBJ2-7	CASSFVGNEQYF	TGTGCCAGCAGCTTTGTAGGAAACGAGCAGTACTTC
TRBV9	many	-	TRBJ1-1	CASRQANTEAFF	TGTGCCAGCAGGCAGGCGAACACTGAAGCTTTCTTT
TRBV7-2	many	-	TRBJ1-1	CASSLVKGTNTEAFF	TGTGCCAGCAGCTTAGTAAAAGGCACGAACACTGAAGCTTTCTTT
TRBV20-1	many	-	TRBJ2-5	CSAPGTSGKETQYF	TGCAGTGCCCCCGGTACAAGCGGAAAAGAGACCCAGTACTTC
TRBV25-1	-	-	TRBJ1-4	CASSEWMGTNEKLFF	TGTGCCAGCAGTGAATGGATGGGAACTAATGAAAAACTGTTTTTT
TRBV15	many	TRBD1	TRBJ2-7	CATSRDRGQEQYF	TGTGCCACCAGCAGGGACAGGGGACAGGAGCAGTACTTC
TRBV13	many	-	TRBJ2-6	CASSLSGANVLTF	TGTGCCAGCAGCTTAAGTGGGGCCAACGTCCTGACTTTC
TRBV4-1	few	-	TRBJ2-1	CASSQEGSLVVEQFF	TGCGCCAGCAGCCAAGAAGGGTCGCTAGTCGTTGAGCAGTTCTTC
TRBV2	many	-	TRBJ1-5	CASRTGQNNQPQHF	TGTGCCAGCAGGACCGGACAGAACAATCAGCCCCAGCATTTT
TRBV12-3/TRBV12-4	many	-	TRBJ2-7	CASSPDSHEQYF	TGTGCCAGCAGCCCGGACAGCCACGAGCAGTACTTC
TRBV19	-	TRBD1	TRBJ1-5	CASSPTGTYYEPQHF	TGTGCCAGTAGTCCGACAGGGACCTACTACGAGCCCCAGCATTTT
TRBV4-1	once	-	TRBJ2-5	CASSQGVGETQYF	TGCGCCAGCAGCCAGGGCGTAGGAGAGACCCAGTACTTC
TRBV15	-	-	TRBJ2-1	CATSRTRNTGQYNEQFF	TGTGCCACCAGCAGAACCCGCAATACAGGACAGTACAATGAGCAGTTCTTC
TRBV7-8	-	TRBD1	TRBJ2-5	CASSLGGQGSRETQYF	TGTGCCAGCAGCTTAGGGGGACAGGGAAGTAGGGAGACCCAGTACTTC
TRBV25-1	-	-	TRBJ1-2	CASKGGSMGYTF	TGTGCCAGCAAAGGAGGATCTATGGGCTACACCTTC
TRBV7-9	-	-	TRBJ2-7	CASSLQGSRYEQYF	TGTGCCAGCAGCTTGCAGGGTTCACGCTACGAGCAGTACTTC
TRBV7-8	-	TRBD1	TRBJ2-5	CASSPPGTGIQETQYF	TGTGCCAGCAGCCCCCCCGGGACAGGGATCCAAGAGACCCAGTACTTC
TRBV20-1	many	TRBD2	TRBJ2-5	CSALGGRLAGGQGGTQYF	TGCAGTGCCCTCGGGGGGCGACTAGCGGGGGGGCAGGGAGGGACCCAGTACTTC
TRBV2	-	TRBD1	TRBJ2-3	CATTGTGQPDTQYF	TGTGCCACCACCGGGACAGGGCAACCAGATACGCAGTATTTT
TRBV7-2	many	TRBD2	TRBJ2-3	CASSLQAGPTDTQYF	TGTGCCAGCAGCTTGCAAGCGGGGCCCACAGATACGCAGTATTTT
TRBV20-1	-	-	TRBJ2-2	CSATRDGNYGYTGELFF	TGCAGTGCTACCCGGGACGGGAACTATGGCTACACCGGGGAGCTGTTTTTT
TRBV13	-	TRBD2	TRBJ2-1	CASSERGAWYNEQFF	TGTGCCAGCAGCGAGCGGGGGGCCTGGTACAATGAGCAGTTCTTC
TRBV5-1	-	-	TRBJ2-2	CASSTGTVGTGELFF	TGCGCCAGCAGCACTGGGACCGTGGGAACCGGGGAGCTGTTTTTT
TRBV2	-	-	TRBJ2-1	CASSEDRPEWNEQFF	TGTGCCAGCAGTGAAGACAGGCCCGAATGGAATGAGCAGTTCTTC
TRBV6-2/TRBV6-3	-	-	TRBJ2-5	CASSYSSGKTQYF	TGTGCCAGCAGTTACTCGTCAGGGAAGACCCAGTACTTC
TRBV19	-	-	TRBJ2-3	CASTPGSTGPTQCF	TGTGCCAGTACCCCGGGGTCTACCGGACCTACGCAGTGTTTT
TRBV6-1	many	-	TRBJ1-1	CASRRGWGVGTEAFF	TGTGCCAGCAGACGGGGGTGGGGGGTAGGCACTGAAGCTTTCTTT
TRBV20-1	many	TRBD2	TRBJ2-4	CSATILAGGYIQYF	TGCAGTGCTACTATACTAGCGGGGGGGTACATTCAGTACTTC
TRBV20-1	-	-	TRBJ2-3	CSATWLHGSSTDTQYF	TGCAGTGCTACTTGGCTCCACGGGAGTAGCACAGATACGCAGTATTTT